This T cell receptor beta chain was captured in a study of Ad26.COV2.S vaccination and SARS-CoV-2 variants. Study summary: A COV1001 Ad26.COV2.S trial-arm participant provided the sample. Study-level findings and limits: Greater spike-specific TCR breadth was seen in vaccine recipients than in placebo recipients. Substantial breadth was reportedly displayed by spike-specific CD8+ and CD4+ T cell responses after vaccination. Analyses that measured TCR breadth and depth may have underestimated total T cell responses.

This CDR3 contains 16 residues. The V segment lost 6 bases and the J segment 6 bases; nucleotides outside the gene matches: 11. The germline gives CDR1 WSHSY, CDR2 SAAADI. Treatment in this sample: 15 to 20 received Ad26.COV2.S at low or high dose, single or two shots; about five received placebo; per-sample allocation not given. Each sample was drawn 63 days after the first injection (of vaccine or placebo). Using immunoSEQ multiplex PCR, the repertoire was profiled, and TCRdb retains in-frame clones only, with some absent. This table holds around 250,000 clones, over 75% found once. Worth noting for this clone: Its antigen is undetermined.

The J gene is TRBJ2-3, the V gene TRBV10-2; 11 bases fit TRBD1. The origin of this receptor is a person aged 18-65 years who received the Ad26.COV2.S COVID-19 vaccine or a placebo. The input for sequencing was peripheral blood, taken in a trial of Ad26.COV2.S vaccine versus placebo. The CDR3 region is CASSGEADRGLDTQYF. CDR3 sequence (DNA): TGCGCCAGCAGCGGGGAGGCGGACAGGGGGCTGGATACGCAGTATTTT.